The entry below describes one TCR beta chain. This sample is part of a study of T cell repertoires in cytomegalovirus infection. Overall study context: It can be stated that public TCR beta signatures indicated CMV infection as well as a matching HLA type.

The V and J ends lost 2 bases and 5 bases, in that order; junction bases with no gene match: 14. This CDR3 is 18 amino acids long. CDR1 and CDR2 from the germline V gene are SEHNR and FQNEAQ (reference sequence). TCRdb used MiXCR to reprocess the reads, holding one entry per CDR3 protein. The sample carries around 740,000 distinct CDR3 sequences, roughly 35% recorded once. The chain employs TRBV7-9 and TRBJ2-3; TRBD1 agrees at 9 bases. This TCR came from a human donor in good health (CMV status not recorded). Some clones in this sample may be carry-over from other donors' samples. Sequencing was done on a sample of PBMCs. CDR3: CASSLRTGQGIIKDTQYF. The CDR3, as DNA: TGTGCCAGCAGCTTACGGACAGGACAGGGGATAATTAAAGATACGCAGTATTTT.